This TCR beta chain was recovered during a study of long-term antiretroviral therapy in people with HIV. Study-wide findings and caveats: Pre-ART expanded clones dominated the repertoire at every time point.

Points on this clone: Its antigen is not known.

It was version v3.0 of the immunoSEQ assay that was run at survey level. Method: immunoSEQ multiplex PCR; TCRdb's copy keeps in-frame clones and lacks some. The sample consists of some 23,000 clones, 79% of them appearing once. The CDR3 has 13 residues. Germline assignment: CDR1 SQVTM and CDR2 ANQGSEA. The V end lost 6 bases, the J end lost 3 bases, and 14 bases lay between the germline ends. Sequences were derived from unsorted PBMCs, sampled 1.2 years after starting antiretroviral therapy. The V gene is TRBV29-1, the J gene TRBJ1-2, with a weak D call TRBD1 (5 bases). This sequence was found in a woman between 35 and 50 years old with HIV. DNA for the CDR3: TGCAGCGTGAACAGGCAGACAGACTATGGCTACACCTTC. This encodes CSVNRQTDYGYTF.